Listed below are T cell receptor beta chains from one sample, sequenced in a study of blood T cell repertoires in COVID-19. Only in-frame clones appear in the TCRdb table, and some are missing; sequencing was by immunoSEQ multiplex PCR. The sample carries under 450,000 clones, roughly nine tenths recorded once. The sample consisted of PBMCs or T cells enriched from blood (not recorded which). Receptors originate from a woman aged 40-49 years who had been exposed to COVID-19. CDR3s leave out the opening cysteine and the closing phenylalanine or tryptophan. Expanded clones get a size class; other rows say once, few or many, or leave the size out.

-	TRBV7-8	TRBJ2-3	ASSLRSLAGRDTQY
-	TRBV2	TRBJ1-6	ASSYSGPDNSPLH
-	TRBV5-1	TRBJ1-6	ASSEGGSDNSPLH
-	TRBV7-9	TRBJ2-7	ASNQRENYEQY
-	TRBV10-3	TRBJ1-2	AISEGRAAFYGYT
-	TRBV19	TRBJ1-1	ASSMGTGAPGDTEAF
-	TRBV5-1	TRBJ1-2	ASSLGQGDYGYT
-	TRBV29-1	TRBJ2-7	SARRGAYEQY
-	TRBV4-3	TRBJ1-1	ASSRERNTEAF
-	TRBV12-5	TRBJ2-1	ASGKREGQSEQF
-	TRBV7-3	TRBJ2-1	ASSLSGGSYNEQF
-	TRBV19	TRBJ1-1	ASSPIQGQGLTEAF
-	TRBV11-2	TRBJ2-1	ASSQGLAGGSRPI
-	TRBV9	TRBJ2-3	ASSVEAGWADTQY
-	TRBV21-1	TRBJ1-2	ASSKEDRPNYGYT
-	TRBV2	TRBJ2-3	ASRRDFPTQY
once	TRBV27	TRBJ2-1	ASSSEGFPSYNEQF
-	TRBV6-5	TRBJ1-1	ASIQRGGVGTEAF
-	TRBV6-1	TRBJ2-1	ASSERRDPYNEQF
-	TRBV6-5	TRBJ1-1	ASSYSPGSGAF
-	TRBV7-9	TRBJ1-2	ASSFGDSGYT
-	TRBV27	TRBJ2-5	ASRPLRTDQETQY
-	TRBV11-1	TRBJ2-5	ASSPTRGIQTQY
-	TRBV3-1/TRBV3-2	TRBJ2-1	ASSAGLDGGVEQF
-	TRBV7-2	TRBJ1-3	ASSSQGAYSGNTIY
-	TRBV2	TRBJ1-6	ASSPRTGVGSPLH
-	TRBV19	TRBJ2-5	ASTKNPTGEETQY
-	TRBV14	TRBJ2-3	ASSLGQGADTQY
-	TRBV6-6	TRBJ1-1	ASSKQGEAF
-	TRBV10-3	TRBJ2-7	AIRAVSSYEQY
-	TRBV30	TRBJ1-1	AWRRTSTEAF
-	TRBV5-8	TRBJ1-6	ASSIRSSYNSPLH
few	TRBV9	TRBJ2-2	ASSAPGQKNTGELF
-	TRBV11-2	TRBJ2-1	ASSSYLGLAGGNEQF
-	TRBV4-3	TRBJ2-7	ASSQEQGGPYEQY
-	TRBV3-1/TRBV3-2	TRBJ2-7	ASSQEVPGDGPYEQY
-	TRBV5-4	TRBJ2-5	ASGRERRETQY
few	TRBV5-4	TRBJ2-5	ASSLEGGGLDKTQY
-	TRBV9	TRBJ2-2	ASSVELGLDTGELF
-	TRBV10-2	TRBJ1-5	ASSESRGAPWGNQPQH
-	TRBV19	TRBJ2-1	ASSSRAGVSYNEQF
-	TRBV7-9	TRBJ2-7	ASSLGASYEQY
-	TRBV20-1	TRBJ1-2	SARDGPSYT
-	TRBV28	TRBJ2-7	ASSFNSPEQY
-	TRBV6-5	TRBJ1-2	ASSYAGARGYT
-	TRBV6-2/TRBV6-3	TRBJ1-5	ASSYSRDRVQPQH
-	TRBV19	TRBJ2-3	ASSIAPRITDTQY
-	TRBV3-1/TRBV3-2	TRBJ2-3	ASTKRGGTDTQY
-	TRBV7-8	TRBJ1-6	ASSLALPSSSYNSPLH
-	TRBV27	TRBJ1-5	ASSLYGRGSWGPQH
-	TRBV30	TRBJ1-5	ARKPGQGRIGPQH
few	TRBV27	TRBJ2-1	ASTKQGASSYNEQF
-	TRBV12-3/TRBV12-4	TRBJ2-1	ASRSGREQF